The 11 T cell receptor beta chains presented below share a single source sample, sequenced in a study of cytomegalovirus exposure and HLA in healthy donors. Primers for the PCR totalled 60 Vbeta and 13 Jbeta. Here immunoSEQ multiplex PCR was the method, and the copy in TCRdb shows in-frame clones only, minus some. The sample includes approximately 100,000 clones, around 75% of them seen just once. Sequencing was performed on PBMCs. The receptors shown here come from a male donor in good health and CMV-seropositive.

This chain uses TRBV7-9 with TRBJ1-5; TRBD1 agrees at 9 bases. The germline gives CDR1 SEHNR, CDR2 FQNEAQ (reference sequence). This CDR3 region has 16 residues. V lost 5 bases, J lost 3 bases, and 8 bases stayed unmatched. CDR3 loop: CASSVQGAGINQPQHF. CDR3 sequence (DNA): TGTGCCAGCAGCGTACAGGGGGCAGGGATCAATCAGCCCCAGCATTTT. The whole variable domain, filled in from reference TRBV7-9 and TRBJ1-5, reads DTGVSQNPRHKITKRGQNVTFRCDPISEHNRLYWYRQTLGQGPEFLTYFQNEAQLEKSRLLSDRFSAERPKGSFSTLEIQRTEQGDSAMYLCASSVQGAGINQPQHFGDGTRLSIL.

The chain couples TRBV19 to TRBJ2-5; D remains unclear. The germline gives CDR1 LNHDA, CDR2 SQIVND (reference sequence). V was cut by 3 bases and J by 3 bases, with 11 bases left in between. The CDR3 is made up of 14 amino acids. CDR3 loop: CASSIGLPKETQYF. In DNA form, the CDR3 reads TGTGCCAGTAGTATCGGTCTCCCGAAAGAGACCCAGTACTTC.

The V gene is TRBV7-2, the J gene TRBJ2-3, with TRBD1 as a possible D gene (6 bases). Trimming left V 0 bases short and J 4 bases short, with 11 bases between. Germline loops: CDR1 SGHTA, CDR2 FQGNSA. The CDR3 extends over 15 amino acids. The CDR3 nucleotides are TGTGCCAGCAGCTTAGCCCTACAGGGTGCAGATACGCAGTATTTT. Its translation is CASSLALQGADTQYF.

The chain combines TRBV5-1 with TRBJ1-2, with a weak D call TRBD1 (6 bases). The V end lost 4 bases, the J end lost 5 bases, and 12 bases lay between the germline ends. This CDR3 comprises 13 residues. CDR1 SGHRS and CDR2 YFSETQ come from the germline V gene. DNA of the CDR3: TGCGCCAGCAGCGTGGACAGTTGGTATGGCTACACCTTC. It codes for CASSVDSWYGYTF.

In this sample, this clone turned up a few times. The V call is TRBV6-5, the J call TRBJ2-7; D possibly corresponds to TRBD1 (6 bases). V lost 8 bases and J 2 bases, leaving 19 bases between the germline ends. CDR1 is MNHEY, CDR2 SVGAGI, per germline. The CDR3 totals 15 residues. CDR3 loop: CASPSPGHGTYEQYF. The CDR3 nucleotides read TGTGCCAGCCCTTCCCCGGGACACGGTACCTACGAGCAGTACTTC.

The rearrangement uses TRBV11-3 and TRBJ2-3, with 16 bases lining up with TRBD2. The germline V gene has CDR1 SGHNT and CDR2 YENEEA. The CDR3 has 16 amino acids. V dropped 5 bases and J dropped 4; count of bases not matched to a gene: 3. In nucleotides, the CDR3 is TGTGCCAGCAGCACGGGGACTAGCGGGAGGGCAGATACGCAGTATTTT. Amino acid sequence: CASSTGTSGRADTQYF. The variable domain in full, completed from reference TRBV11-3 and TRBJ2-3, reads EAGVVQSPRYKIIEKKQPVAFWCNPISGHNTLYWYLQNLGQGPELLIRYENEEAVDDSQLPKDRFSAERLKGVDSTLKIQPAELGDSAVYLCASSTGTSGRADTQYFGPGTRLTVL.

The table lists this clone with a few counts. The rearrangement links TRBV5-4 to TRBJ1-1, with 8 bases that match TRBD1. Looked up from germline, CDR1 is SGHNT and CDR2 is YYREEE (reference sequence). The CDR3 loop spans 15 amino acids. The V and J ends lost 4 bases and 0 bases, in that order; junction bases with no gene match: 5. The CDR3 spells CASSPRTGMNTEAFF. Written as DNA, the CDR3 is TGTGCCAGCAGCCCGAGGACAGGGATGAACACTGAAGCTTTCTTT.

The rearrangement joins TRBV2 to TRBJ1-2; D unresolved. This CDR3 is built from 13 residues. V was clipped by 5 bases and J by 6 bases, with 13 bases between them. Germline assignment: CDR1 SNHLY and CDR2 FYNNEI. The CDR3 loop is CASSHPGENGYTF. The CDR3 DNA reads TGTGCCAGCAGTCATCCGGGAGAAAATGGCTACACCTTC.

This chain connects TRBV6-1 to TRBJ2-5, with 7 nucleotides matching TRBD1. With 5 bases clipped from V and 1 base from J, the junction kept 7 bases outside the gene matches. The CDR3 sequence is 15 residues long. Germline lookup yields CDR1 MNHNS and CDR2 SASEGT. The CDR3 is CASSRIGTVQETQYF. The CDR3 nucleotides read TGTGCCAGCAGTCGTATCGGGACAGTCCAAGAGACCCAGTACTTC.

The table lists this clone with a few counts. Written as DNA, the CDR3 is TGTGCCAGCAGCTTACTAGCGGGGGGTTACATTCAGTACTTC. Encoded protein: CASSLLAGGYIQYF. J is TRBJ2-4 and V is TRBV7-9; TRBD2 aligns across 11 bases. V dropped 2 bases and J dropped 8; count of bases not matched to a gene: 2. The CDR3 is 14 residues long. CDR1 is SEHNR and CDR2 is FQNEAQ in the germline V gene (reference sequence). Full variable domain (rest looked up from reference TRBV7-9 and TRBJ2-4): DTGVSQNPRHKITKRGQNVTFRCDPISEHNRLYWYRQTLGQGPEFLTYFQNEAQLEKSRLLSDRFSAERPKGSFSTLEIQRTEQGDSAMYLCASSLLAGGYIQYFGAGTRLSVL.

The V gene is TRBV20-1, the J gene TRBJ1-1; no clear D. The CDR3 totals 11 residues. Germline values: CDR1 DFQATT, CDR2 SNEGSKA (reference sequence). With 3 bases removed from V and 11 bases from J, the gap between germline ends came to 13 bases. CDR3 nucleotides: TGCAGTGCTAGTGAGGGTAACGGGGCTTTCTTT. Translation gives CSASEGNGAFF.